One sample yielded the 19 T cell receptor beta chains listed below, sequenced in a study of cytomegalovirus exposure and HLA in healthy donors. Repertoires were generated with immunoSEQ multiplex PCR, while TCRdb's copy carries only in-frame clones and drops some. The sample carries 60,000 to 85,000 clones, approximately 95% recorded once. The specimen sequenced was PBMCs. Receptor source: a man between 18 and 29 years old in good health and CMV-seropositive.

V and J are TRBV10-3 and TRBJ2-7; 7 positions match TRBD2. Germline V lookup: CDR1 ENHRY, CDR2 SYGVKD. The CDR3 extends over 14 amino acids. V lost 6 bases and J lost 5; bases outside the gene matches: 10. The CDR3 spells CAIRETSLNDEQYF. The DNA of the CDR3 is TGTGCCATCAGAGAGACTAGCTTGAACGACGAGCAGTACTTC.

V and J are TRBV30 and TRBJ2-1, with 7 bases that match TRBD2. V dropped 8 bases and J dropped 6; count of bases not matched to a gene: 13. The CDR3 is 14 residues long. Per the germline V gene, CDR1 is GTSNPN and CDR2 is SVGIG (reference sequence). Here the CDR3 DNA reads TGTGCCCACCGACCGGGGGAGGGCCCCAATGAGCAGTTCTTC. This translates into CAHRPGEGPNEQFF.

This clone turned up a few times. CDR3 DNA: TGCGCCAGCTTGACCGGACTAGGCGGGGGCGGTCAAGAGACCCAGTACTTC. Its protein product is CASLTGLGGGGQETQYF. V and J are TRBV5-1 and TRBJ2-5, with a weak D call TRBD2 (7 bases). There are 17 residues in the CDR3. The V gene lost 7 bases and the J gene lost 2 bases, with 24 bases spanning the gap. Per the germline V gene, CDR1 is SGHRS and CDR2 is YFSETQ.

The chain recombines TRBV28 with TRBJ1-1; a possible D gene is TRBD1 (5 bases). The V and J ends lost 5 bases and 1 base respectively, with 11 bases between them. The CDR3 has 14 amino acids. From germline, CDR1 is MDHEN and CDR2 SYDVKM. The DNA of the CDR3 is TGTGCCAGCAGTCCCACAGGATGGAACACTGAAGCTTTCTTT. This codes for CASSPTGWNTEAFF.

In its sample, this clone ranks as medium-sized (0.01 to 0.1%). The V call is TRBV28, the J call TRBJ2-7, with 8 bases identical to TRBD1. This CDR3 comprises 14 residues. Germline CDR1 is MDHEN and CDR2 is SYDVKM. V shed 7 bases, J shed 1 base, and the junction held 6 bases outside the gene matches. The CDR3: CASTPQGGSYEQYF. For the CDR3, the DNA is TGTGCCAGCACCCCACAGGGGGGATCCTACGAGCAGTACTTC.

The V call is TRBV6-5, the J call TRBJ1-2; the match to TRBD1 covers 10 bases. This CDR3 is built from 14 residues. Germline trimming cut 6 bases from V and 11 bases from J; bases unmatched to any gene: 12. Germline CDR1 and CDR2: MNHEY and SVGAGI. In DNA form, the CDR3 reads TGTGCCAGCAGCGACAGGGGGCGAGATTGGGCATACACCTTC. Its translation is CASSDRGRDWAYTF.

The J gene is TRBJ2-1, the V gene TRBV9, with D tentatively TRBD2 (5 bases). Per germline, CDR1 SGDLS and CDR2 YYNGEE. The CDR3 is 16 residues long. V was cut by 4 bases and J by 2 bases, with 16 bases left in between. Written as DNA, the CDR3 is TGTGCCAGCAGCTCTCAGCGGAATGACCCCTACAATGAGCAGTTCTTC. Its protein product is CASSSQRNDPYNEQFF.

The gene calls are TRBV11-2 and TRBJ1-1; D not certain. V shed 3 bases and J shed 6 bases, with 11 bases lying between them. The CDR3 length is 13 residues. In germline, CDR1 is SGHAT, CDR2 FQNNGV. The CDR3 DNA reads TGTGCCAGCAGCTTCGGGGAGCTTGCTGAAGCTTTCTTT. Translating gives CASSFGELAEAFF.

This clone was seen only once. V usage is TRBV30 and J usage is TRBJ2-7; D gene ambiguous. The V and J ends lost 1 base and 1 base respectively, with 8 bases between them. This CDR3 is built from 13 residues. Per the germline V gene, CDR1 is GTSNPN and CDR2 is SVGIG (reference sequence). In DNA, the CDR3 is TGTGCCTGGAGTGAGGAACAGTCCTACGAGCAGTACTTC. Its protein product is CAWSEEQSYEQYF.

This clone occurred a few times. The DNA for the CDR3 is TGCGCCAGCAGCTTGGCGTTAAGCGGGAGCTACAATGAGCAGTTCTTC. Translating gives CASSLALSGSYNEQFF. V is TRBV5-1 and J is TRBJ2-1, with TRBD2 matching over 8 bases. V lost 0 bases to trimming and J lost 3 bases; unmatched junction nucleotides: 5. CDR1 and CDR2 (germline): SGHRS, YFSETQ. The CDR3 has 16 residues.

The chain is built from TRBV11-3 and TRBJ2-1; 12 bases align to TRBD1. With 5 bases clipped from V and 10 bases from J, the junction kept 6 bases outside the gene matches. Germline-derived CDR1 and CDR2 are SGHNT and YENEEA. This CDR3 has 14 amino acids. The DNA of the CDR3 is TGTGCCAGCAGCCAGGGACAGGGGGCAAGGGAGCAGTTCTTC. Its translation is CASSQGQGAREQFF. Complete variable domain (other parts from reference TRBV11-3 and TRBJ2-1): EAGVVQSPRYKIIEKKQPVAFWCNPISGHNTLYWYLQNLGQGPELLIRYENEEAVDDSQLPKDRFSAERLKGVDSTLKIQPAELGDSAVYLCASSQGQGAREQFFGPGTRLTVL.

The chain uses TRBV19 and TRBJ2-1, with 10 bases matching TRBD1. V was pared by 2 bases and J by 6 bases, with 1 base of the junction left unmatched. The CDR3 consists of 14 residues. Germline-derived CDR1 and CDR2 are LNHDA and SQIVND (reference sequence). CDR3 protein: CASSIWTGGNEQFF. The CDR3 DNA sequence: TGTGCCAGTAGTATATGGACAGGGGGCAATGAGCAGTTCTTC.

In DNA, the CDR3 is TGTGCCAGTAGTATAACGGGTTCATCCAATGAGCAGTTCTTC. Translating it yields CASSITGSSNEQFF. This sequence joins TRBV19 and TRBJ2-1, with no clear D. CDR1 and CDR2 from the germline V gene are LNHDA and SQIVND (reference sequence). This CDR3 is built from 14 residues. Trimming cost V 2 bases and J 6 bases, with 11 bases left between them.

The rearrangement joins TRBV28 to TRBJ2-7, with TRBD2 matching 8 bases. Germline values: CDR1 MDHEN, CDR2 SYDVKM. The V gene end was trimmed by 5 bases and the J gene end by 1 base; junction bases not matched to a gene: 10. The CDR3 length is 16 residues. CDR3 in DNA: TGTGCCAGCAGTGTACTAGTCGGGAGGGGGTCCTACGAGCAGTACTTC. Protein: CASSVLVGRGSYEQYF.

The chain links TRBV5-6 to TRBJ1-1; tentatively, D is TRBD1 (5 bases). Trimming shortened V by 4 bases and J by 4 bases, and 17 bases separated the two germline ends. The V gene's germline CDR1 is SGHDT and CDR2 YYEEEE. There are 15 residues in the CDR3. This CDR3 reads CASSPRGGAGTEAFF. The CDR3 nucleotides are TGTGCCAGCAGCCCCCGAGGAGGGGCGGGCACTGAAGCTTTCTTT. Supplemented by reference TRBV5-6 and TRBJ1-1, the full variable domain reads DAGVTQSPTHLIKTRGQQVTLRCSPKSGHDTVSWYQQALGQGPQFIFQYYEEEERQRGNFPDRFSGHQFPNYSSELNVNALLLGDSALYLCASSPRGGAGTEAFFGQGTRLTVV.

This chain links TRBV15 with TRBJ2-5; D perhaps matches TRBD2 (6 bases). The CDR3 is 14 amino acids. CDR1 is LNHNV, CDR2 YYDKDF, per germline (reference sequence). V was cut by 0 bases and J by 5 bases, with 10 bases left in between. The CDR3 spells CATSRDGGGETQYF. The CDR3 region has the DNA TGTGCCACCAGCAGAGATGGTGGGGGGGAGACCCAGTACTTC.

The chain combines TRBV6-5 with TRBJ1-1; the D gene is possibly TRBD1 (5 bases). The V end was cut by 2 bases, the J end by 2 bases, with 9 bases between. Germline CDR1 reads MNHEY; CDR2 reads SVGAGI. CDR3 length equals 14 residues. The CDR3 DNA is TGTGCCAGCAGTTACCCTGGGGCAAACACTGAAGCTTTCTTT. This codes for CASSYPGANTEAFF.

The DNA for the CDR3 is TGTGCCAGCACCCCGGGACAGGGCTCTGGAAACACCATATATTTT. Its protein product is CASTPGQGSGNTIYF. This chain links TRBV6-5 with TRBJ1-3, with 9 positions matching TRBD1. Losses at the gene ends were 7 bases for V and 0 bases for J; bases not matched to a gene: 4. CDR3 length: 15 residues. CDR1 MNHEY and CDR2 SVGAGI come from the germline V gene.

CDR3 in DNA: TGCGCCAGCAGCTTGGGGGACAGGGTTGAGACCCAGTACTTC. Protein product: CASSLGDRVETQYF. The chain employs TRBV5-1 and TRBJ2-5; 9 bases align to TRBD1. V gave up 0 bases and J gave up 5 bases; unmatched junction bases: 2. The germline V gene has CDR1 SGHRS and CDR2 YFSETQ. This CDR3 has 14 amino acids.